The sequence of this T cell receptor beta chain was determined in a study of regulatory T cells in long-lasting Graves disease. This CDR3 spans 16 amino acids. Germline-derived CDR1 and CDR2 are MDHEN and SYDVKM. V gave up 4 bases and J gave up 3 bases, with 16 bases separating them. This clonotype was seen a handful of times. According to the study, TCR beta libraries were built with iRepertoire HTBI primers and CDR3-region Arm-PCR. TCRdb re-called the multiplex PCR reads with MiXCR, one entry per CDR3 protein. The sample carries 620,000 or so distinct CDR3 sequences, around 17% recorded once. Noted time point: newly diagnosed GD, antithyroid drugs for less than 3 months. From PBMCs, RNA was extracted and then used to make the TCR library. The patients were enrolled through endocrinology in Xi'an, China. This sample also belongs to another study, concerning T cells in Graves' hyperthyroidism and ophthalmopathy. That publication notes: First-round RT-PCR with HTBI primers amplified the TCR CDR3 region. From stable hyperthyroidism, ophthalmopathy was separated by a 13 V-J model.

The input for sequencing was peripheral blood mononuclear cells (PBMCs), taken at new diagnosis, from a patient treated with antithyroid drugs. V gene TRBV28 combines with J gene TRBJ2-1; D is possibly TRBD2 (6 bases). The clonotype comes from a woman aged 25-40 years with Graves disease. CDR3 sequence: CASSSLEGKGYNEQFF. In nucleotides, the CDR3 is TGTGCCAGCAGTTCGTTGGAGGGAAAAGGCTACAATGAGCAGTTCTTC.